Each of the 13 T cell receptor beta chains below was sequenced from the same sample in a study of regulatory T cells. Study-level findings and limits: Hydrophobic residues at CDR3 positions 6 and 7 were enriched in conventional CD4+ T cells of CD3G-deficient patients.

Amplification used 52 TRBV primers and 13 TRBJ primers. Sequencing used immunoSEQ multiplex PCR; TCRdb keeps in-frame clones, though not all of them. The sample includes some 31,000 clones, over 90% seen only once; the top ten take 0.9% to 1%. The antigens these receptors bind are not known. The sample was conventional CD4+ T cells sorted from blood. These TCRs come from a child aged 2-9 years with CD3G deficiency.

This chain links TRBV6-1 with TRBJ1-5, with no clear D. The CDR3 has 15 amino acids. Per the germline V gene, CDR1 is MNHNS and CDR2 is SASEGT. With 6 bases removed from V and 4 bases from J, the gap between germline ends came to 16 bases. CDR3 residues: CASSTQPWRNQPQHF. The CDR3 nucleotides are TGTGCCAGCAGCACCCAGCCCTGGCGGAATCAGCCCCAGCATTTT.

The chain is built from TRBV10-2 and TRBJ2-3; 10 bases agree with TRBD2. CDR3 size: 17 residues. With V trimmed by 6 bases and J by 4 bases, 13 bases remained unmatched. Germline V gene lookup returns CDR1 WSHSY and CDR2 SAAADI. The CDR3 sequence is CASRPGASGSLPDTQYF. For the CDR3, the DNA is TGCGCCAGCAGACCCGGGGCTAGCGGGAGCCTCCCAGATACGCAGTATTTT.

V and J are TRBV5-1 and TRBJ2-1; D remains unclear. V lost 5 bases and J 8 bases, leaving 8 bases between the germline ends. The CDR3 has 11 residues. Germline CDR1 SGHRS, CDR2 YFSETQ. CDR3 DNA sequence: TGCGCCAGCAGATCCGCGGATGAGCAGTTCTTC. Amino acid sequence: CASRSADEQFF. Together with reference TRBV5-1 and TRBJ2-1, the CDR3 gives the full variable domain: KAGVTQTPRYLIKTRGQQVTLSCSPISGHRSVSWYQQTPGQGLQFLFEYFSETQRNKGNFPGRFSGRQFSNSRSEMNVSTLELGDSALYLCASRSADEQFFGPGTRLTVL.

The chain links TRBV18 to TRBJ2-5; tentatively, D is TRBD2 (5 bases). The CDR3 is 11 amino acids. CDR1 and CDR2 from the germline V gene are KGHSH and LQKENI. V dropped 5 bases and J dropped 9 bases, with 10 bases sitting between them. The CDR3 bases are TGTGCCAGCTCAGTTCAGGAGGCCCAGTACTTC. It yields the protein CASSVQEAQYF. Combining the CDR3 with reference TRBV18 and TRBJ2-5 gives the whole variable domain NAGVMQNPRHLVRRRGQEARLRCSPMKGHSHVYWYRQLPEEGLKFMVYLQKENIIDESGMPKERFSAEFPKEGPSILRIQQVVRGDSAAYFCASSVQEAQYFGPGTRLLVL.

The chain couples TRBV6-1 to TRBJ2-5; TRBD2 agrees at 8 bases. The germline gives CDR1 MNHNS, CDR2 SASEGT. The CDR3 length is 15 residues. Unmatched junction bases numbered 9, after V lost 7 bases and J lost 2 bases. This CDR3 reads CASTRSSGPQETQYF. The CDR3 DNA reads TGTGCCAGCACAAGATCTAGCGGGCCTCAAGAGACCCAGTACTTC.

The chain has TRBV28 and TRBJ2-5; no clear D gene. Gene TRBJ2-7 matches the end of the DNA better, so the J call may be wrong. The CDR3 is 14 residues long. Germline assignment: CDR1 MDHEN and CDR2 SYDVKM. The CDR3 DNA sequence: TGTGCCAGCAGTTTATCTCCCGCCTCAAACGAGCAGTACTTC. It encodes CASSLSPASNEQYF.

The chain combines TRBV5-1 with TRBJ1-2; possibly TRBD1 for D (6 bases). The CDR3 extends over 13 amino acids. Germline V gene sequence: CDR1 SGHRS, CDR2 YFSETQ. Deletions cut 5 bases from V and 5 bases from J, with 13 bases between. The CDR3 here is CASRAGVIYGYTF. The CDR3 nucleotides are TGCGCCAGCAGGGCAGGGGTGATTTATGGCTACACCTTC.

The gene calls are TRBV5-1 and TRBJ1-1, with a possible D match to TRBD1 (6 bases). This CDR3 region has 14 residues. The ends were cut back, 2 bases at V and 3 bases at J, with 11 bases in the middle. Germline-derived CDR1 and CDR2 are SGHRS and YFSETQ. CDR3 sequence reads: CASSLQGGDTEAFF. The CDR3, as DNA: TGCGCCAGCAGCTTACAGGGCGGTGACACTGAAGCTTTCTTT.

The chain joins TRBV7-9 to TRBJ2-3; TRBD1 matches 9 bases. The CDR3 has 13 amino acids. Looked up from germline, CDR1 is SEHNR and CDR2 is FQNEAQ (reference sequence). J lost 4 bases, V lost 7 bases, and 3 bases had no gene match. CDR3 DNA sequence: TGTGCCAGCACGCGACAGGGGGCAGATACGCAGTATTTT. This sequence encodes CASTRQGADTQYF.

The rearrangement joins TRBV10-3 to TRBJ2-1, with TRBD2 matching 8 bases. Per germline, CDR1 ENHRY and CDR2 SYGVKD. V was clipped by 0 bases and J by 4 bases; unmatched bases: 8. This CDR3 has 17 residues. The CDR3 here is CAISESTRGGLYNEQFF. The CDR3 DNA reads as TGTGCCATCAGTGAGTCGACTCGGGGGGGACTATACAATGAGCAGTTCTTC.

The chain joins TRBV11-2 to TRBJ2-1; D remains ambiguous. The germline V and J ends were trimmed by 1 base and 3 bases, with 10 bases remaining between them. There are 15 residues in the CDR3. CDR1 and CDR2 from the germline V gene are SGHAT and FQNNGV. The CDR3 region has the DNA TGTGCCAGCAGCTTAGGGCTAGGAATCTACAATGAGCAGTTCTTC. Its translation is CASSLGLGIYNEQFF.

This chain links TRBV6-1 with TRBJ1-6; no reliable D call. In germline, CDR1 is MNHNS, CDR2 SASEGT. V lost 6 bases and J lost 7, with 10 bases in between. The CDR3 covers 13 residues. The CDR3, as DNA: TGTGCCAGCAGATTAACCGGGAATTCACCCCTCCACTTT. This translates into CASRLTGNSPLHF.

The chain uses TRBV6-1 and TRBJ1-1; no firm D call. The CDR3 spans 12 residues. Trimming pared 6 bases from V and 5 bases from J, leaving 10 bases between. The V gene's germline CDR1 is MNHNS and CDR2 SASEGT. For the CDR3, the DNA is TGTGCCAGCAGGAGAGGGCCGACTGAAGCTTTCTTT. It translates to CASRRGPTEAFF.